This T cell receptor beta chain was captured by sequencing in a study of shared clonotypes between healthy human individuals. Study-wide findings and caveats: Larger richness was generally estimated for naive than memory subsets. Naive CD4 clonotypes were shared across a handful of donors at 4% to 5%.

In the naive CD8 group, cells lacked CD45RO and were positively selected for CCR7, so terminally differentiated effector memory CD45RA+ cells were left out. This CDR3 has 14 residues. V trimming: 7 bases; J trimming: 2 bases; junction bases outside the gene matches: 9. Germline V gene data show CDR1 as SGHRS and CDR2 as YFSETQ. Details on this clone: What it binds is not known.

Researchers divided each subset's genomic DNA evenly across several immunoSEQ plates. How the authors handled the data: In the immunoSEQ data, sequences were junction-only and lacked quality scores, so filtering differed. Profiling relied on immunoSEQ multiplex PCR, and the TCRdb table lists in-frame clones only, not all of them. That table supplies the V and J calls and clone size; D and trimming were determined from the DNA. The profile covers more than 2 million clones, with roughly 95% appearing a single time and about 1.1% taken by the ten largest. The V and J genes are TRBV5-1 and TRBJ2-7; 7 bases fit TRBD1. This TCR was sampled from a man aged 18 to 30 in good health. Sequences were obtained from naive CD8+ T cells sorted from blood. In nucleotides, the CDR3 is TGCGCCAGCTCGGACCCCGGGACAGCCTACGAGCAGTACTTC. Its protein product is CASSDPGTAYEQYF. Drawing the rest from reference TRBV5-1 and TRBJ2-7, the complete variable domain is KAGVTQTPRYLIKTRGQQVTLSCSPISGHRSVSWYQQTPGQGLQFLFEYFSETQRNKGNFPGRFSGRQFSNSRSEMNVSTLELGDSALYLCASSDPGTAYEQYFGPGTRLTVT.